A single sample gave rise to the 19 T cell receptor beta chains below, sequenced in a study of CD8+ T cells in alopecia areata. Specimens obtained from alopecia areata patients comprised lesional scalp punch biopsies and peripheral blood. Extracted RNA was reverse transcribed, and the resulting cDNA served as sequencing template. The data were produced by immunoSEQ multiplex PCR, yet TCRdb's version contains in-frame clones alone and is incomplete. The repertoire holds more than 12,000 clones, with roughly 55% as singletons. Sequencing was performed on skin, taken at week 0. The receptors stem from a human donor with alopecia areata.

This clone has more than one count but fewer than ten. CDR3 in amino acids: CASSPSSNRGGGYTF. CDR3 sequence (DNA): TGTGCCAGCAGCCCGTCCAGCAACAGGGGAGGCGGCTACACCTTC. This chain uses TRBV7-9 with TRBJ1-2, with TRBD1 matching over 7 bases. Germline V lookup: CDR1 SEHNR, CDR2 FQNEAQ (reference sequence). The CDR3 consists of 15 residues. The trim removed 5 bases at V and 8 bases at J, leaving 14 bases unmatched.

The chain combines TRBV7-9 with TRBJ2-5, with D perhaps being TRBD1 or TRBD2 (6 bases each). TRBJ2-7 explains the end of the DNA better; the J call may be wrong. This CDR3 is 15 amino acids long. Germline assignment: CDR1 SEHNR and CDR2 FQNEAQ (reference sequence). The CDR3 protein is CASSLYIQRGDEQYF. The DNA for the CDR3 is TGTGCCAGCAGCTTATATATTCAAAGGGGGGACGAGCAGTACTTC.

This clone has a handful of counts. The chain couples TRBV5-1 to TRBJ2-7, with 9 bases lining up with TRBD1. Losses at the gene ends were 6 bases for V and 0 bases for J; bases not matched to a gene: 10. Germline CDR1 and CDR2: SGHRS and YFSETQ. This CDR3 region has 16 residues. The CDR3 spells CASTFGDRVNSYEQYF. The CDR3 DNA follows: TGCGCCAGCACATTCGGGGACAGGGTGAACTCCTACGAGCAGTACTTC.

This clone turned up a few times. The V and J genes are TRBV5-1 and TRBJ2-5; 7 bases fit TRBD1. This CDR3 is 14 amino acids long. With 1 base clipped from V and 3 bases from J, the junction kept 3 bases outside the gene matches. From germline, CDR1 is SGHRS and CDR2 YFSETQ. In DNA form, the CDR3 reads TGCGCCAGCAGCTTGCGTACAGGGGAAGAGACCCAGTACTTC. It specifies CASSLRTGEETQYF.

This clone has only one observation. The rearrangement uses TRBV6-1 and TRBJ1-1, with D uncertain. CDR1 is MNHNS and CDR2 is SASEGT in the germline V gene. CDR3 length: 15 amino acids. Deletions cut 2 bases from V and 1 base from J, with 11 bases between. The DNA of the CDR3 is TGTGCCAGCAGTGAATCTGTGGCGGCGAACACTGAAGCTTTCTTT. It specifies CASSESVAANTEAFF.

On this clone itself: No conserved phenylalanine or tryptophan is present at the end of the CDR3, so a read error is the likely explanation. This chain links TRBV23-1 with TRBJ1-2; 9 positions match TRBD1. TRBV23-1 is recorded as an ORF, its role being uncertain. Germline trimming cut 4 bases from V and 3 bases from J; bases unmatched to any gene: 9. The CDR3 totals 16 residues. This CDR3 is CASSLKGTGRDYGYTS. The CDR3 nucleotides read TGCGCCAGCAGTCTTAAAGGGACAGGGAGGGACTATGGCTACACCTCC.

This clone was seen only a few times. This chain links TRBV4-2 with TRBJ2-3, with 9 bases fitting TRBD2. Trimming cost V 4 bases and J 5 bases; bases outside gene matches: 13. This CDR3 has 17 residues. Germline CDR1 is LGHNA and CDR2 is YNFKEQ. The CDR3 DNA is TGTGCCAGCAGCCCTAGACCGGGACTAGCCCCGGGAGATACGCAGTATTTT. Translating it yields CASSPRPGLAPGDTQYF.

This clone was detected only once. The chain links TRBV9 to TRBJ1-1, with D unclear. The CDR3 has 13 amino acids. Trimming removed 4 bases from V and 1 base from J, with 8 bases in between. Looked up from germline, CDR1 is SGDLS and CDR2 is YYNGEE. CDR3 protein: CASSPRSNTEAFF. CDR3 bases: TGTGCCAGCAGCCCACGGTCGAACACTGAAGCTTTCTTT.

V gene TRBV6-5 combines with J gene TRBJ1-2; D gene uncertain. The germline V gene encodes CDR1 MNHEY and CDR2 SVGAGI. Trimming removed 0 bases from V and 6 bases from J, with 14 bases in between. The CDR3 length is 15 residues. In DNA form, the CDR3 reads TGTGCCAGCAGTTACTCGGCAGCTTATCTTAATGGCTACACCTTC. Translation gives CASSYSAAYLNGYTF.

The chain recombines TRBV30 with TRBJ2-7; D is possibly TRBD1 or TRBD2 (5 bases each). V was clipped by 3 bases and J by 0 bases, with 12 bases between them. Germline-derived CDR1 and CDR2 are GTSNPN and SVGIG (reference sequence). The CDR3 spans 14 residues. CDR3 nucleotide sequence: TGTGCCTGGAGGGGGACCGAGTACTCCTACGAGCAGTACTTC. This gives the protein CAWRGTEYSYEQYF.

V gene TRBV4-2 combines with J gene TRBJ2-1, with 9 bases matching TRBD2. The junction had 12 bases not matched to a gene; V was cut back by 4 bases and J by 8 bases. Germline V gene sequence: CDR1 LGHNA, CDR2 YNFKEQ. This CDR3 comprises 16 residues. The CDR3 DNA follows: TGTGCCAGCAGCCGCCCAATGGCGGGGGGGCACTATGAGCAGTTCTTC. It encodes CASSRPMAGGHYEQFF.

The chain links TRBV7-2 to TRBJ2-1; 11 positions agree with TRBD2. The length of the CDR3 is 17 residues. Germline values: CDR1 SGHTA, CDR2 FQGNSA. V was pared by 4 bases and J by 4 bases, with 9 bases of the junction left unmatched. Written as DNA, the CDR3 is TGTGCCAGCAGCTCCCACCTTAGCGGGAGGGGGTACAATGAGCAGTTCTTC. Its protein product is CASSSHLSGRGYNEQFF. Looking up the rest from reference TRBV7-2 and TRBJ2-1 gives the full variable domain: GAGVSQSPSNKVTEKGKDVELRCDPISGHTALYWYRQSLGQGLEFLIYFQGNSAPDKSGLPSDRFSAERTGGSVSTLTIQRTQQEDSAVYLCASSSHLSGRGYNEQFFGPGTRLTVL.

By its share, this clone is large. The chain joins TRBV23-1 to TRBJ2-7; TRBD2 might be the D (5 bases). TRBV23-1 is an ORF, with its function uncertain. Deletions cut 1 base from V and 3 bases from J, with 16 bases between. This CDR3 region has 16 residues. The CDR3 DNA is TGCGCCAGCAGTCAATATACCGTGGGAGCTCTCTACGAGCAGTACTTC. It specifies CASSQYTVGALYEQYF.

The gene calls are TRBV29-1 and TRBJ1-1, with no clear D. Germline V lookup: CDR1 SQVTM, CDR2 ANQGSEA. This CDR3 has 15 amino acids. V gave up 1 base and J gave up 0 bases, with 12 bases separating them. The CDR3 here is CSVEGAPAVNTEAFF. The CDR3 coding sequence is TGCAGCGTTGAAGGGGCCCCTGCTGTGAACACTGAAGCTTTCTTT.

Here the CDR3 DNA reads TGTGCCAGCAGTTACGCGGCGGGGACTCCAGATCAGCCCCAGCATTTT. Translated, it gives CASSYAAGTPDQPQHF. V and J are TRBV6-5 and TRBJ1-5; a weak D match, TRBD1 (5 bases). The CDR3 has 16 residues. With 2 bases removed from V and 5 bases from J, the gap between germline ends came to 16 bases. Germline CDR1 is MNHEY and CDR2 is SVGAGI.

The gene calls are TRBV5-1 and TRBJ1-2, with D possibly TRBD1 on 5 matching bases. Looked up from germline, CDR1 is SGHRS and CDR2 is YFSETQ. Trimming took 0 bases from V and 3 from J, leaving 15 bases between them. CDR3 length: 16 residues. The chain's CDR3 is CASSLGGTLRDYGYTF. CDR3 coding DNA: TGCGCCAGCAGCTTGGGCGGGACCCTGCGAGACTATGGCTACACCTTC.

V usage is TRBV4-3 and J usage is TRBJ1-3; D is perhaps TRBD1 (6 bases). CDR3 length equals 16 residues. Germline V CDR1 and CDR2: LGHNA, YSLEER. Trimming left V 1 base short and J 0 bases short, with 10 bases between. The CDR3: CASSQVRGPSGNTIYF. The CDR3 bases are TGCGCCAGCAGCCAAGTTCGGGGGCCCTCTGGAAACACCATATATTTT.

This clone was seen only a few times. The V call is TRBV28, the J call TRBJ1-2; TRBD1 aligns across 11 bases. V lost 4 bases to trimming and J lost 7 bases; unmatched junction nucleotides: 5. Germline V CDR1 and CDR2: MDHEN, SYDVKM. This CDR3 has 14 residues. The CDR3 region has the DNA TGTGCCAGCAGTTCAGGGACAGGGGGTGGTGGCTACACCTTC. Translated, it gives CASSSGTGGGGYTF.

This clone was picked up one time. The CDR3 loop reads CASSLVWGANTEAFF. CDR3 sequence (DNA): TGCGCCAGCAGCTTGGTCTGGGGGGCAAACACTGAAGCTTTCTTT. The genes are TRBV5-1 and TRBJ1-1, with D maybe TRBD1 (6 bases). Germline V gives CDR1 SGHRS, CDR2 YFSETQ. V lost 0 bases, J lost 2 bases, and 11 bases lay in between. This CDR3 spans 15 amino acids.